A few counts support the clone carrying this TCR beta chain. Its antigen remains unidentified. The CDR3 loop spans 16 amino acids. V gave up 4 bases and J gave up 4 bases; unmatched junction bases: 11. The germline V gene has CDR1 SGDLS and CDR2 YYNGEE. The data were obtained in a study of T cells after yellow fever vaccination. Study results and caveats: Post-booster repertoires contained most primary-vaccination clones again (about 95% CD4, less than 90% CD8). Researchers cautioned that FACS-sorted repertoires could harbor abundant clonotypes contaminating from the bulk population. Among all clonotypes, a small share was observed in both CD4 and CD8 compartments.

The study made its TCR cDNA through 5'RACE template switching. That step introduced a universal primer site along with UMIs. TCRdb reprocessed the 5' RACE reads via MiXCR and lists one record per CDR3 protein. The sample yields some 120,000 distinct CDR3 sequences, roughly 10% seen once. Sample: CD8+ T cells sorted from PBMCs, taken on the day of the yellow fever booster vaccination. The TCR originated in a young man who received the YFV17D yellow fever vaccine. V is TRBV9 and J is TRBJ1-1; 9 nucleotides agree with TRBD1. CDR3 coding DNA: TGTGCCAGCAGCTTAATGACAGGGGGAGAACCCACTGAAGCTTTCTTT. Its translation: CASSLMTGGEPTEAFF.